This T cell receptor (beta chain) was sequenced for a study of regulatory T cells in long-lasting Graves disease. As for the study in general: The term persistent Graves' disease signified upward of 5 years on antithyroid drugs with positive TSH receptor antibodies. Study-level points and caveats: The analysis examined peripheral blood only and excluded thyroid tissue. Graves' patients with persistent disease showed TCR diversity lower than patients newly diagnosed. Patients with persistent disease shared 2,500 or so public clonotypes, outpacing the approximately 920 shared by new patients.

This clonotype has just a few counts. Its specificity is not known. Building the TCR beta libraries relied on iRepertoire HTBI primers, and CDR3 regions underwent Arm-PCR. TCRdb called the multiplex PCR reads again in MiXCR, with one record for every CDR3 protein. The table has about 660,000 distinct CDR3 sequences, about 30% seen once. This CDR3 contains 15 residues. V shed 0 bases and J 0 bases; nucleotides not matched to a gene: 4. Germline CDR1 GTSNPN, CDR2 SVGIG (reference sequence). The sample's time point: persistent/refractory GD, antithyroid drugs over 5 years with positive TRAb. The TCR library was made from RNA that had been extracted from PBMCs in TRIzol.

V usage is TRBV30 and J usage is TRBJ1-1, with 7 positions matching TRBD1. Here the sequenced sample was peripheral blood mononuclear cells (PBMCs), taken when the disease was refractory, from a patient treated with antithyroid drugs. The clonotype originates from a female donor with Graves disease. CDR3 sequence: CAWSVLGQMNTEAFF. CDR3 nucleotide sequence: TGTGCCTGGAGTGTACTGGGACAGATGAACACTGAAGCTTTCTTT.